Given below is one T cell receptor beta chain in context. The target antigen is unknown. Each clinical donor contributed on average around 100,000 T cells from unsorted cryopreserved PBMC. The record originates from a study of T cells in tuberculosis. About the study: This South African cohort compared adolescents with or without latent tuberculosis against adults with active tuberculosis. Notes on the study in general: Classification accuracy was 87% (AUROC around 0.9) with the GMM-specific repertoire.

Assay: immunoSEQ multiplex PCR; the TCRdb copy retains only in-frame clones and omits some. Of tens of thousands of clones listed, less than 98% are singletons. V lost 0 bases and J 8 bases, leaving 16 bases between the germline ends. The V gene's germline CDR1 is LNHNV and CDR2 YYDKDF (reference sequence). CDR3 length equals 16 residues. The chain joins TRBV15 to TRBJ1-4; D unresolved. Material for sequencing was PBMCs. This TCR was recovered from a donor aged 10-35 years with latent tuberculosis or without tuberculosis infection. As DNA, the CDR3 is TGTGCCACCAGCAGAGATACCCTGACTCACGGGGAAAAACTGTTTTTT. The encoded protein is CATSRDTLTHGEKLFF.